Below, 26 T cell receptor beta chains from the same sample are listed, as sequenced in a study of cytomegalovirus exposure and HLA in healthy donors. The study ran its PCR with 60 Vbeta and 13 Jbeta primers. The method was immunoSEQ multiplex PCR; TCRdb's version includes in-frame clones alone and lacks a portion of them. Of about 120,000 clones detected, 65% to 80% appear once; the ten largest clones hold approximately 9.9%. The sequenced material came from PBMCs. The receptor set was obtained from a man between 35 and 55 years old in good health and CMV-seropositive.

This clone was found once. The chain links TRBV7-2 to TRBJ2-5; maybe TRBD1 (7 bases). CDR1 is SGHTA and CDR2 is FQGNSA in the germline V gene. The V gene lost 5 bases and the J gene lost 11 bases, with 21 bases spanning the gap. The CDR3 runs 14 residues. The CDR3 here is CASSLGQVTGEQYF. CDR3 sequence (DNA): TGTGCCAGCAGCCTCGGACAGGTGACGGGGGAGCAGTACTTC.

The CDR3: CASSARDSLSYEQYF. CDR3 in DNA: TGTGCCAGCAGCGCCCGGGACAGTCTCTCCTACGAGCAGTACTTC. V is TRBV9 and J is TRBJ2-7; 7 nucleotides match TRBD1. The germline V gene has CDR1 SGDLS and CDR2 YYNGEE. This CDR3 comprises 15 residues. V shed 3 bases and J 0 bases; nucleotides not matched to a gene: 6.

This clone was counted a single time. V gene TRBV5-1 combines with J gene TRBJ2-2; 9 positions agree with TRBD2. Germline V gene data show CDR1 as SGHRS and CDR2 as YFSETQ. CDR3 size: 16 residues. V trimming: 2 bases; J trimming: 4 bases; junction bases outside the gene matches: 6. In DNA form, the CDR3 reads TGCGCCAGCAGCTTTCGTGAGCGGGGGGCCACCGGGGAGCTGTTTTTT. It codes for CASSFRERGATGELFF. The full variable domain, with the rest looked up from reference TRBV5-1 and TRBJ2-2, is KAGVTQTPRYLIKTRGQQVTLSCSPISGHRSVSWYQQTPGQGLQFLFEYFSETQRNKGNFPGRFSGRQFSNSRSEMNVSTLELGDSALYLCASSFRERGATGELFFGEGSRLTVL.

The rearrangement joins TRBV6-5 to TRBJ2-3; TRBD2 matches at 7 bases. The germline V gene encodes CDR1 MNHEY and CDR2 SVGAGI. The CDR3 spans 16 residues. Trimming took 2 bases from V and 2 from J; bases not matched to a gene: 7. CDR3 sequence (DNA): TGTGCCAGCAGTTACACCATGGCGGGAGACACAGATACGCAGTATTTT. Protein: CASSYTMAGDTDTQYF.

By sample fraction, this clone is medium-sized. This chain uses TRBV19 with TRBJ1-3; 7 bases agree with TRBD1. Trimming at V came to 7 bases and at J to 2 bases, leaving 5 bases not matched to a gene. The V gene's germline CDR1 is LNHDA and CDR2 SQIVND (reference sequence). The CDR3 totals 14 residues. The CDR3 region is CASKPGTAGNTIYF. The CDR3 coding sequence is TGTGCCAGTAAACCCGGGACAGCTGGAAACACCATATATTTT.

The rearrangement joins TRBV30 to TRBJ1-1, with no clear D. This CDR3 comprises 13 residues. CDR1 is GTSNPN and CDR2 is SVGIG in the germline V gene (reference sequence). V was cut by 7 bases and J by 2 bases, with 14 bases left in between. DNA for the CDR3: TGTGCCTCCCCTGCTCCGGGTAACACTGAAGCTTTCTTT. The encoded protein is CASPAPGNTEAFF.

The chain employs TRBV27 and TRBJ1-1, with 7 bases identical to TRBD1. The CDR3 covers 15 residues. Per germline, CDR1 MNHEY and CDR2 SMNVEV (reference sequence). V shed 0 bases, J shed 1 base, and the junction held 2 bases outside the gene matches. CDR3 sequence: CASSLSAGGNTEAFF. DNA for the CDR3: TGTGCCAGCAGTTTATCGGCAGGGGGGAACACTGAAGCTTTCTTT.

The chain uses TRBV7-8 and TRBJ1-6; possible D gene TRBD1, 5 bases. Trimming cost V 2 bases and J 9 bases, with 11 bases left between them. Germline CDR1 reads SGHVS; CDR2 reads FQNEAQ. The CDR3 covers 14 residues. The CDR3: CASSLPGFSSPLHF. CDR3 sequence (DNA): TGTGCCAGCAGCTTACCAGGGTTCAGTTCACCCCTCCACTTT. The full variable domain, its missing parts supplied by reference TRBV7-8 and TRBJ1-6, is GAGVSQSPRYKVAKRGQDVALRCDPISGHVSLFWYQQALGQGPEFLTYFQNEAQLDKSGLPSDRFFAERPEGSVSTLKIQRTQQEDSAVYLCASSLPGFSSPLHFGNGTRLTVT.

This chain joins TRBV19 and TRBJ2-3; D call uncertain. This CDR3 contains 11 residues. V lost 8 bases, J lost 6 bases, and 9 bases lay in between. Germline CDR1 and CDR2: LNHDA and SQIVND (reference sequence). CDR3 sequence (DNA): TGTGCCAGTCAGAGCGTCGATACGCAGTATTTT. Amino acids: CASQSVDTQYF.

The chain carries TRBV5-6 and TRBJ1-1, with D perhaps matching TRBD1 (6 bases). Germline CDR1 is SGHDT and CDR2 is YYEEEE. Trimming left V 0 bases short and J 7 bases short, with 19 bases between. The CDR3 loop spans 16 amino acids. The CDR3 loop is CASSLGHSRKQGEAFF. DNA for the CDR3: TGTGCCAGCAGCTTGGGACATTCACGAAAACAGGGTGAAGCTTTCTTT.

This chain connects TRBV5-5 to TRBJ2-5, with D possibly matching TRBD2 (6 bases). The DNA matches TRBJ2-7 better at its end, which makes the J call doubtful. Germline V gives CDR1 SGHKS, CDR2 YYEKEE (reference sequence). The CDR3 spans 15 residues. The CDR3 DNA sequence: TGTGCCAGCAGCCCGGTCCTGGATAGGAGGGGCGAGCAGTACTTC. The encoded protein is CASSPVLDRRGEQYF.

Concerning this clone itself: The sample holds other DNA sequences that translate to the same CDR3. This chain joins TRBV5-1 and TRBJ2-1; 7 bases are shared with TRBD1. Germline CDR1 SGHRS, CDR2 YFSETQ. Unmatched junction bases numbered 1, after V lost 1 base and J lost 3 bases. CDR3 length: 14 amino acids. CDR3 residues: CASSLSGGYNEQFF. DNA for the CDR3: TGCGCCAGCAGCTTGTCAGGGGGCTACAATGAGCAGTTCTTC.

This chain connects TRBV10-3 to TRBJ2-7; no definite D call. Germline V gene sequence: CDR1 ENHRY, CDR2 SYGVKD. CDR3 length equals 15 residues. V lost 3 bases and J 2 bases, leaving 14 bases between the germline ends. The CDR3 sequence is CAISESLNTPYEQYF. Here the CDR3 DNA reads TGTGCCATCAGTGAAAGCCTGAATACCCCCTACGAGCAGTACTTC.

This chain uses TRBV12-5 with TRBJ1-1; D is perhaps TRBD1 (5 bases). The CDR3 has 11 amino acids. Trimming removed 3 bases from V and 8 bases from J, with 7 bases in between. CDR1 is LGHNT, CDR2 FRNRAP, per germline. CDR3 DNA sequence: TGTGCTAGTGGTTTAGGGGAAGAAGCTTTCTTT. It codes for CASGLGEEAFF.

This sequence joins TRBV28 and TRBJ1-6; 7 nucleotides line up with TRBD1. J gave up 4 bases and V 4 bases, and 10 bases lay outside the gene matches. The germline gives CDR1 MDHEN, CDR2 SYDVKM. The CDR3 sequence is 17 residues long. The CDR3 is CASSSLGQVNYNSPLHF. The CDR3 DNA follows: TGTGCCAGCAGTTCCCTCGGACAGGTGAATTATAATTCACCCCTCCACTTT.

The chain links TRBV6-5 to TRBJ2-3, with TRBD2 matching 7 bases. This CDR3 spans 15 amino acids. After removal of 0 bases from V and 5 bases from J, the junction contained 5 bases not matched to a gene. In germline, CDR1 is MNHEY, CDR2 SVGAGI. The CDR3 region is CASSYSAGVQDTQYF. CDR3 bases: TGTGCCAGCAGTTACTCGGCGGGGGTCCAAGATACGCAGTATTTT.

V and J are TRBV6-5 and TRBJ1-2; 9 nucleotides agree with TRBD1. The germline V gene has CDR1 MNHEY and CDR2 SVGAGI. The CDR3 extends over 13 amino acids. The junction had 9 bases not matched to a gene; V was cut back by 6 bases and J by 10 bases. The CDR3 here is CASRDPGTGYYTF. The CDR3 DNA reads as TGTGCCAGCAGGGACCCCGGGACAGGGTACTACACCTTC.

The chain is built from TRBV28 and TRBJ1-5, with 7 bases fitting TRBD1. The V gene's germline CDR1 is MDHEN and CDR2 SYDVKM. This CDR3 contains 15 residues. J gave up 4 bases and V 3 bases, and 6 bases lay outside the gene matches. CDR3 in amino acids: CASSFRDSRNQPQHF. CDR3 nucleotides: TGTGCCAGCAGTTTTCGGGACAGTCGAAATCAGCCCCAGCATTTT.

The chain links TRBV15 to TRBJ2-5; TRBD2 is a possible D gene (6 bases). The DNA end is more similar to TRBJ2-7, so the J call may be wrong. The germline V gene has CDR1 LNHNV and CDR2 YYDKDF (reference sequence). The length of the CDR3 is 14 residues. The CDR3 region is CATSSGGVSYEQYF. The CDR3 region has the DNA TGTGCCACCAGCAGCGGGGGAGTTTCCTACGAGCAGTACTTC.

The V gene is TRBV7-9, the J gene TRBJ2-3; tentatively, D is TRBD1 (6 bases). Germline loops: CDR1 SEHNR, CDR2 FQNEAQ (reference sequence). The length of the CDR3 is 14 residues. Trimming removed 7 bases from V and 0 bases from J, with 11 bases in between. Here the CDR3 DNA reads TGTGCCAGCACCGACAGGACTAGCACAGATACGCAGTATTTT. This translates into CASTDRTSTDTQYF.

As concerns this clone: This CDR3 is also generated by other DNA sequences in the sample. The chain carries TRBV7-2 and TRBJ2-2; D gene uncertain. V lost 1 base, J lost 2 bases, and 5 bases lay in between. This CDR3 contains 14 residues. CDR1 and CDR2 (germline): SGHTA, FQGNSA. The chain's CDR3 is CASSLGGNTGELFF. The CDR3 nucleotides read TGTGCCAGCAGCTTAGGAGGAAACACCGGGGAGCTGTTTTTT.

The chain has TRBV6-5 and TRBJ2-1; 8 positions agree with TRBD2. Per germline, CDR1 MNHEY and CDR2 SVGAGI. The CDR3 loop spans 15 amino acids. V lost 6 bases to trimming and J lost 7 bases; unmatched junction nucleotides: 11. The DNA for the CDR3 is TGTGCCAGCAGGAATCGGGGGGGCGTGTTAAATGAGCAGTTCTTC. Amino acids: CASRNRGGVLNEQFF.

The chain joins TRBV7-9 to TRBJ2-7, with D possibly matching TRBD2 (5 bases). V was clipped by 3 bases and J by 2 bases, with 11 bases between them. The germline V gene encodes CDR1 SEHNR and CDR2 FQNEAQ (reference sequence). The CDR3 length is 14 residues. The CDR3: CASSFPRETYEQYF. CDR3 nucleotides: TGTGCCAGCAGCTTTCCCCGGGAAACCTACGAGCAGTACTTC.

This sequence joins TRBV6-1 and TRBJ2-2; TRBD1 might be the D (5 bases). This CDR3 has 13 amino acids. Germline V gene data show CDR1 as MNHNS and CDR2 as SASEGT. Trimming removed 5 bases at V and 4 bases at J, with 8 bases between. As DNA, the CDR3 is TGTGCCAGCAGTCTAGACAGCACCGGGGAGCTGTTTTTT. Translating gives CASSLDSTGELFF.

In this sample, this clone turned up a few times. V is TRBV6-5 and J is TRBJ1-5; possible D gene TRBD1, 6 bases. Germline assignment: CDR1 MNHEY and CDR2 SVGAGI. V lost 5 bases to trimming and J lost 6 bases, with 14 bases between them. The CDR3 has 14 amino acids. The CDR3, as DNA: TGTGCCAGCAGTGGCTTACAGGGAACTCAGCCCCAGCATTTT. It encodes CASSGLQGTQPQHF.

The rearrangement uses TRBV5-1 and TRBJ2-5, with a tentative D call TRBD2 (6 bases). Germline V CDR1 and CDR2: SGHRS, YFSETQ. The CDR3 contains 14 residues. V was pared by 4 bases and J by 2 bases, with 12 bases between. CDR3: CASSPGGIQETQYF. Written as DNA, the CDR3 is TGCGCCAGCAGCCCCGGAGGGATACAAGAGACCCAGTACTTC.